This passage covers 20 T cell receptor beta chains from one sample sequenced in a study of T cell responses to AZD1222 COVID-19 vaccine. Only in-frame clones appear in the TCRdb table, and some are missing; sequencing was by immunoSEQ multiplex PCR. The table has some 84,000 clones, around 85% seen once. The sample in question was peripheral blood, obtained 28 days after the second AZD1222 dose. Receptors were obtained from an adult who received the AZD1222 COVID-19 vaccine.

This clone was observed a few times. This rearrangement joins TRBV19 to TRBJ1-2, with D perhaps TRBD1 (6 bases). The CDR3 contains 14 residues. Deletions cut 5 bases from V and 3 bases from J, with 13 bases between. From germline, CDR1 is LNHDA and CDR2 SQIVND (reference sequence). CDR3 in DNA: TGTGCCAGTAGTTCACAGGGAAAGGACTATGGCTACACCTTC. This encodes CASSSQGKDYGYTF.

V is TRBV28 and J is TRBJ1-2; 10 nucleotides line up with TRBD1. The CDR3 runs to 14 residues. V was pared by 6 bases and J by 4 bases, with 5 bases of the junction left unmatched. Germline lookup yields CDR1 MDHEN and CDR2 SYDVKM. This CDR3 reads CASSQTGGIYGYTF. CDR3 bases: TGTGCCAGCAGCCAGACAGGGGGCATCTATGGCTACACCTTC.

This sequence joins TRBV14 and TRBJ1-2, with TRBD1 matching over 9 bases. Germline lookup yields CDR1 SGHDN and CDR2 FVKESK. The CDR3 has 15 residues. V shed 5 bases, J shed 4 bases, and the junction held 8 bases outside the gene matches. CDR3 nucleotide sequence: TGTGCCAGCAGCGCACAGGGGGCGCAGGGCTATGGCTACACCTTC. Its translation: CASSAQGAQGYGYTF.

The sample holds one count of this clone. J is TRBJ1-5 and V is TRBV28; TRBD1 matches at 7 bases. CDR3 size: 15 residues. With V trimmed by 5 bases and J by 5 bases, 9 bases remained unmatched. Germline CDR1 reads MDHEN; CDR2 reads SYDVKM. CDR3 bases: TGTGCCAGCAGTCAATCGGACAGGCGGTATCAGCCCCAGCATTTT. It yields the protein CASSQSDRRYQPQHF.

The chain combines TRBV4-2 with TRBJ2-1; 9 bases agree with TRBD2. Trimming removed 5 bases from V and 7 bases from J; junction bases left unmatched: 6. The V gene's germline CDR1 is LGHNA and CDR2 YNFKEQ. The CDR3 runs 14 residues. In nucleotides, the CDR3 is TGTGCCAGCAGCAAGCGGGGGGTTCCGAATGAGCAGTTCTTC. Translation: CASSKRGVPNEQFF.

The CDR3 DNA sequence: TGTGCCAGTAGTATAGGACAGGGTCCCGGTAAGCGCTATGGCTACACCTTC. It encodes CASSIGQGPGKRYGYTF. The J gene is TRBJ1-2, the V gene TRBV19; TRBD1 matches 7 bases. With 1 base clipped from V and 4 bases from J, the junction kept 12 bases outside the gene matches. CDR1 LNHDA and CDR2 SQIVND come from the germline V gene (reference sequence). The CDR3 length is 17 residues.

Written as DNA, the CDR3 is TGTGCCAGCAGCATCTCCGGGACAGGGCCGAACTATGGCTACACCTTC. It codes for CASSISGTGPNYGYTF. The genes are TRBV11-3 and TRBJ1-2; TRBD1 matches 9 bases. The CDR3 spans 16 residues. Per germline, CDR1 SGHNT and CDR2 YENEEA. With 5 bases clipped from V and 2 bases from J, the junction kept 9 bases outside the gene matches. Full variable domain (rest looked up from reference TRBV11-3 and TRBJ1-2): EAGVVQSPRYKIIEKKQPVAFWCNPISGHNTLYWYLQNLGQGPELLIRYENEEAVDDSQLPKDRFSAERLKGVDSTLKIQPAELGDSAVYLCASSISGTGPNYGYTFGSGTRLTVV.

The rearrangement joins TRBV27 to TRBJ1-4; weak D call: TRBD1 (6 bases). Trimming stripped 6 bases from V and 6 bases from J, with 8 bases between. CDR1 and CDR2 from the germline V gene are MNHEY and SMNVEV (reference sequence). The CDR3 has 12 residues. As DNA, the CDR3 is TGTGCCAGCAGAACAGGGTATGAAAAACTGTTTTTT. It yields the protein CASRTGYEKLFF. Complete variable domain (other parts from reference TRBV27 and TRBJ1-4): EAQVTQNPRYLITVTGKKLTVTCSQNMNHEYMSWYRQDPGLGLRQIYYSMNVEVTDKGDVPEGYKVSRKEKRNFPLILESPSPNQTSLYFCASRTGYEKLFFGSGTQLSVL.

The rearrangement joins TRBV4-3 to TRBJ1-3, with unresolved D. V was trimmed by 0 bases and J by 8 bases, leaving 8 bases between them. The CDR3 is 13 amino acids. Germline loops: CDR1 LGHNA, CDR2 YSLEER. The CDR3 nucleotides are TGCGCCAGCAGCCAAGACGTTGCGTACACCATATATTTT. It yields the protein CASSQDVAYTIYF.

The chain couples TRBV5-1 to TRBJ1-2, with D possibly matching TRBD1 (6 bases). Germline CDR1 and CDR2: SGHRS and YFSETQ. This CDR3 contains 14 residues. Trimming took off 0 bases at V and 7 bases at J, with 13 bases between the two ends. CDR3 in DNA: TGCGCCAGCAGCTTGGACTACAGGGTAGGTGGCTACACCTTC. This translates into CASSLDYRVGGYTF.

J is TRBJ2-7 and V is TRBV27, with TRBD2 identical over 12 bases. This CDR3 has 13 residues. CDR1 is MNHEY, CDR2 SMNVEV, per germline (reference sequence). V lost 6 bases, J lost 4 bases, and 1 base stayed unmatched. CDR3 region: CASSTSGRYEQYF. CDR3 nucleotides: TGTGCCAGCAGCACTAGCGGGAGGTACGAGCAGTACTTC.

The rearrangement links TRBV28 to TRBJ2-1; 15 nucleotides line up with TRBD2. V shed 2 bases and J 1 base; nucleotides not matched to a gene: 6. The germline gives CDR1 MDHEN, CDR2 SYDVKM. The CDR3 is 19 residues long. CDR3 nucleotide sequence: TGTGCCAGCAGTTTAGTGAAGGGACTAGCGGGGGGATCCTACAATGAGCAGTTCTTC. This sequence encodes CASSLVKGLAGGSYNEQFF.

CDR3 nucleotides: TGCGCCAGCAGGAGGGACCACACTGAAGCTTTCTTT. Translation: CASRRDHTEAFF. The rearrangement uses TRBV5-1 and TRBJ1-1, with TRBD1 as a possible D gene (5 bases). Per the germline V gene, CDR1 is SGHRS and CDR2 is YFSETQ. The CDR3 covers 12 residues. With 5 bases removed from V and 3 bases from J, the gap between germline ends came to 8 bases.

The V call is TRBV5-4, the J call TRBJ1-5, with 11 bases fitting TRBD1. V was pared by 2 bases and J by 6 bases, with 1 base of the junction left unmatched. CDR3 length: 14 amino acids. Looked up from germline, CDR1 is SGHNT and CDR2 is YYREEE (reference sequence). In DNA form, the CDR3 reads TGTGCCAGCAGCTTAGGGACAGGGGGTCAGCCCCAGCATTTT. Its protein product is CASSLGTGGQPQHF.

J is TRBJ1-4 and V is TRBV10-1; 7 positions agree with TRBD1. The CDR3 is 14 residues long. Losses at the gene ends were 6 bases for V and 8 bases for J; bases not matched to a gene: 9. The germline gives CDR1 WNHNN, CDR2 SYGVQD (reference sequence). The CDR3 reads CASSRGTVDEKLFF. Written as DNA, the CDR3 is TGCGCCAGCAGCCGGGGGACAGTCGACGAAAAACTGTTTTTT.

The chain combines TRBV7-3 with TRBJ2-1; 7 positions agree with TRBD2. V shed 4 bases and J 8 bases; nucleotides not matched to a gene: 11. The V gene's germline CDR1 is SGHTA and CDR2 FQGTGA. This CDR3 has 15 residues. The DNA of the CDR3 is TGTGCCAGCAGCTCGCAGCGGGGTTCATTCGATGAGCAGTTCTTC. It specifies CASSSQRGSFDEQFF.

The chain carries TRBV30 and TRBJ1-5; 8 bases agree with TRBD1. The CDR3 is 16 residues long. CDR1 GTSNPN and CDR2 SVGIG come from the germline V gene (reference sequence). After removal of 0 bases from V and 2 bases from J, the junction contained 6 bases not matched to a gene. CDR3 region: CAWSVQGGVGNQPQHF. Here the CDR3 DNA reads TGTGCCTGGAGTGTACAGGGGGGAGTAGGCAATCAGCCCCAGCATTTT.

A single count supports this clone. CDR3 region: CASSLWTSGTSEQFF. CDR3 nucleotide sequence: TGTGCCAGCAGCCTTTGGACTAGCGGGACTAGTGAGCAGTTCTTC. This chain links TRBV28 with TRBJ2-1, with TRBD2 matching 12 bases. CDR3 length equals 15 residues. CDR1 and CDR2 (germline): MDHEN, SYDVKM. J gave up 9 bases and V 6 bases, and 9 bases lay outside the gene matches.

The chain joins TRBV6-2 or TRBV6-3 to TRBJ2-1; a weak D match, TRBD2 (5 bases). The V gene's germline CDR1 is MNHEY and CDR2 SVGEGT. V lost 7 bases to trimming and J lost 8 bases, with 18 bases between them. The CDR3 runs 14 residues. The CDR3 sequence: CASTPGSAADEQFF. DNA of the CDR3: TGTGCCAGCACCCCGGGATCCGCTGCGGATGAGCAGTTCTTC.

The sample holds a few counts of this clone. The rearrangement uses TRBV20-1 and TRBJ2-5; D gene unclear. The CDR3 has 15 residues. Germline values: CDR1 DFQATT, CDR2 SNEGSKA (reference sequence). V was shortened by 3 bases and J by 1 base, with 15 bases between the two germline ends. CDR3 nucleotides: TGCAGTGCTAGTGGTTTCCGGTCAAGCCAAGAGACCCAGTACTTC. Its translation: CSASGFRSSQETQYF.